This record covers a single T cell receptor beta chain. The antigen is unknown. These data originate in a study of T-cell memory formation after mild COVID-19. The overall study: Largely donor-specific TCR clusters were found. Whole-study results and caveats: Largely, contracting CD4+ clones fell within CM and EM, and contracting CD8+ clones within EMRA.

V gave up 5 bases and J gave up 0 bases, with 5 bases separating them. The CDR3 consists of 12 residues. The germline V gene encodes CDR1 MGHRA and CDR2 YSYEKL. 5'RACE with constant-segment primers yielded barcoded, UMI-tagged TCR alpha and TCR beta cDNA libraries. TCRdb reprocessed the 5' RACE reads via MiXCR and lists one record per CDR3 protein. This sample has about 560,000 distinct CDR3 sequences, with about a sixth found just once. This TCR was sampled from an adult woman who had mild COVID-19 (a few samples of this study predate the infection). Cell type and time point are not known. The V and J genes are TRBV4-1 and TRBJ2-7; D is unclear. Specimen: PBMCs or a T cell subset sorted from them (not recorded which). CDR3 region: CASSDNSYEQYF. CDR3 nucleotides: TGCGCCAGCAGCGATAACTCCTACGAGCAGTACTTC.